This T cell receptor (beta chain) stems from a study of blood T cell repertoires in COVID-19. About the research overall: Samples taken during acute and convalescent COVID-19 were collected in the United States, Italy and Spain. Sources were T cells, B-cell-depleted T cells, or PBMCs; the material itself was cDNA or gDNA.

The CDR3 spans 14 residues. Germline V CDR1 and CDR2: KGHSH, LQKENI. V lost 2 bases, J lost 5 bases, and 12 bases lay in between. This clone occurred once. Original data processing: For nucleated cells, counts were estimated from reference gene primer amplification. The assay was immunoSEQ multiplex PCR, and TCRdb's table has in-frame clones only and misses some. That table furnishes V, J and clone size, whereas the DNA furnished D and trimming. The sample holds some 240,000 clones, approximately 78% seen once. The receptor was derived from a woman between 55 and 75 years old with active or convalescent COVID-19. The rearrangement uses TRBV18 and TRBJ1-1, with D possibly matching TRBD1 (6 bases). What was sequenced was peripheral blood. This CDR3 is CASSPRGGTTEAFF. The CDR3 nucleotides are TGTGCCAGCTCACCAAGAGGGGGAACTACTGAAGCTTTCTTT.